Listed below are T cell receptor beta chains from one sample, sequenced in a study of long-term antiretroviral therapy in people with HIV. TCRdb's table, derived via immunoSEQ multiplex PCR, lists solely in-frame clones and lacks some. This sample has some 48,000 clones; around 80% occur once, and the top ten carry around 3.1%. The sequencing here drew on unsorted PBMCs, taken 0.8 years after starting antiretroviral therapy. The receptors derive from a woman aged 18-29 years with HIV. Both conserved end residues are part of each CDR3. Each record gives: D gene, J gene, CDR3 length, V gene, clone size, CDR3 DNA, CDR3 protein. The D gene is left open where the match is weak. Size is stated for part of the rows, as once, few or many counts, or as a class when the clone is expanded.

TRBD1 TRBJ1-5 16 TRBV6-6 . TGTGCCAGCCGGGGGGGACAGGTGGGGGGCAATCAGCCCCAGCATTTT CASRGGQVGGNQPQHF
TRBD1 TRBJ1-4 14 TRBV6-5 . TGTGCCACCTCACAACAGGGGACTAATGAAAAACTGTTTTTT CATSQQGTNEKLFF
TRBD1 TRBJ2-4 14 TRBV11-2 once TGTGCCAGCAGCAATAGACAGGGGTTGGACATTCAGTACTTC CASSNRQGLDIQYF
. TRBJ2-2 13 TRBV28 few TGTGCCAGCCTACAGGGGAACACCGGGGAGCTGTTTTTT CASLQGNTGELFF
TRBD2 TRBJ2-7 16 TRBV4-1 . TGCGCCAGCAGCCAACTTCCGGGACTAGCGGGGGGGGAGCAGTACTTC CASSQLPGLAGGEQYF
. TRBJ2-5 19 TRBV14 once TGTGCCAGCAGCCAAGACGTGAGGGGGAAAACTTGGTACCAAGAGACCCAGTACTTC CASSQDVRGKTWYQETQYF
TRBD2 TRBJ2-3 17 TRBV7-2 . TGTGCCAGCAGCTTAGCGGCTAGCGGGAGTTTCGCAGATACGCAGTATTTT CASSLAASGSFADTQYF
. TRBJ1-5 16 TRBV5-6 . TGTGCCAGCAGCTTGGGGGGACTCAGGTCCGATCAGCCCCAGCATTTT CASSLGGLRSDQPQHF
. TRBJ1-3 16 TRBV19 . TGTGCCAGTAACCCACGAGCGGACTTCTCTGGAAACACCATATATTTT CASNPRADFSGNTIYF
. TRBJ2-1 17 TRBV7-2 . TGTGCCAGCAGCTTAACCGCCCTAGCTTATTCCTACAATGAGCAGTTCTTC CASSLTALAYSYNEQFF
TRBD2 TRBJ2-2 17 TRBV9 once TGTGCCAGCAGCGTAGGACGGACTAGCGGGAGTACCGGGGAGCTGTTTTTT CASSVGRTSGSTGELFF
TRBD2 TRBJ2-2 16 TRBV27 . TGTGCCAGCAGTCCAGGGACTAGCGGGAGCTCCGGGGAGCTGTTTTTT CASSPGTSGSSGELFF
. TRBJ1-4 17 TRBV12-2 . TGTGCAAGTCGCTTTCTCCGCGTGGGCCGCACTAATGAAAAACTGTTTTTT CASRFLRVGRTNEKLFF
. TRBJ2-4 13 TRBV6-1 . TGTGCCAGCAGTGAAGGTCCCCAGACGGGGGTCGACTTC CASSEGPQTGVDF
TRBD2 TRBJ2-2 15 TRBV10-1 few TGCGCCAGCAGCCCTTGGGGAGGGCGAGCCGGGGAGCTGTTTTTT CASSPWGGRAGELFF
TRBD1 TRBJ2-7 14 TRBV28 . TGTGCCAGCAGACGGGACAGGAGGCGATACGAGCAGTACTTC CASRRDRRRYEQYF
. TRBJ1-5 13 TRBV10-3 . TGTGCCATCAGTGACGGCCCAGATCAGCCCCAGCATTTT CAISDGPDQPQHF
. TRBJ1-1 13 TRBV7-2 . TGTGCCAGCAGCTTAGAGTCAGTAACTGAAGCTTTCTTT CASSLESVTEAFF
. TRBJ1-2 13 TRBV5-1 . TGCGCCAGCAGCTGGGAAGCTAACTATGGCTACACCTTC CASSWEANYGYTF
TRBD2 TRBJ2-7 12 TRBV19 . TGTGCCAGTAGTACGGGGGGATACGAGCAGTACTTC CASSTGGYEQYF
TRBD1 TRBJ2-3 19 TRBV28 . TGTGCCAGCAACCCCTACCTGAGAACCGGGACAGCTCTCACAGATACGCAGTATTTT CASNPYLRTGTALTDTQYF
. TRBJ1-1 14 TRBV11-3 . TGTGCCAGCAGGCCAGAGGGGGAGAACACTGAAGCTTTCTTT CASRPEGENTEAFF
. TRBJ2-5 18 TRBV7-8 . TGTGCCAGCAGCCCCCCGGATCCCTCGGGATGGGTCGGAGAGACCCAGTACTTC CASSPPDPSGWVGETQYF
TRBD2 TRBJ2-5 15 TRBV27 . TGTGCCAGCAGTCTAAGACTAGCGGGAGGTGAGACCCAGTACTTC CASSLRLAGGETQYF
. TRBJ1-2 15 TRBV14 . TGTGCCAGCAGCCAAGGGGCAGGGATTTACTATGGCTACACCTTC CASSQGAGIYYGYTF
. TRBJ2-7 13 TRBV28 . TGTGCCAGCACCGGGACCACCCGCTACGAGCAGTACTTC CASTGTTRYEQYF
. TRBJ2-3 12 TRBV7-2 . TGTGCCAGCAGCGCCGCATGGGGAGAGCAGTATTTT CASSAAWGEQYF
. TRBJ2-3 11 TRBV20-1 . TGCAGTGCTAGACCAAAAGGCCGTCAGTATTTT CSARPKGRQYF
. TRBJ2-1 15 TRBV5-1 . TGCGCCAGCAGCCCGACGCCAAACTCCTACAATGAGCAGTTCTTC CASSPTPNSYNEQFF
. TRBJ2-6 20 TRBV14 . TGTGCCAGCAGCCAAGTCGGGGGGCAGCTTGTACGCTCTGGGGCCAACGTCCTGACTTTC CASSQVGGQLVRSGANVLTF
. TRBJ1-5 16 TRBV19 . TGTGCCAGTAGTATAGATCGGGGCAGGAAAAATCAGCCCCAGCATTTT CASSIDRGRKNQPQHF
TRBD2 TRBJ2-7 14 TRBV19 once TGTGCCAGTAGTATGGGAGGGGTACCATACGAGCAGTACTTC CASSMGGVPYEQYF
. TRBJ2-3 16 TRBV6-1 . TGTGCCAGCAGTGTGTCCGGGGCGAGAAGCACAGATACGCAGTATTTT CASSVSGARSTDTQYF
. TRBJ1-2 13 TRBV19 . TGTGCCAGTAAGTGGGGCATCGACTATGGCTACACCTTC CASKWGIDYGYTF
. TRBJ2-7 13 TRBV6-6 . TGTGCCAGCAACCCCGACAGCTCCTACGAGCAGTACTTC CASNPDSSYEQYF
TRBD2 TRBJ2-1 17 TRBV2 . TGTGCCGGAAACGATCGGACCACAGCGGGAGTATACAATGAGCAGTTCTTC CAGNDRTTAGVYNEQFF
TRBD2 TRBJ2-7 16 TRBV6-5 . TGTGCCAGCAGTTTTGGGAGTAGCGGGAGAATCTACGAGCAGTACTTC CASSFGSSGRIYEQYF
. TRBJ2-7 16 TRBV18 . TGTGCCAGCTCACCAGGGGGAGGGACAGAGACCTACGAGCAGTACTTC CASSPGGGTETYEQYF
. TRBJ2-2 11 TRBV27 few TGTGCCAGCAGTTTATCCGGGGAGCTGTTTTTT CASSLSGELFF
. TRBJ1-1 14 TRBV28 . TGTGCCAGCAGTTTAGGATGGGGGAAGTCTGAAGCTTTCTTT CASSLGWGKSEAFF
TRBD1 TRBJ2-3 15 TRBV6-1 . TGTGCCAGCAGTGCGGCAGGGGGCAAACGCGGTACGCAGTATTTT CASSAAGGKRGTQYF
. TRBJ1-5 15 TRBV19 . TGTGCCAGTAGGTCCCCCCCGGGGGGGAATCAGCCCCAGCATTTT CASRSPPGGNQPQHF
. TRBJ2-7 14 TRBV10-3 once TGTGCCATAAGGGGGGAATGGGACTCCTACGAGCAGTACTTC CAIRGEWDSYEQYF
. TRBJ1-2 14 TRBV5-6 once TGTGCCAGCAGCTTGGATGAGGGAAACTATGGCTACACCTTC CASSLDEGNYGYTF
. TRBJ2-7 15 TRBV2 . TGTGCCAGCAGTGAGATCCGGGGGCGAGACTACGAGCAGTACTTC CASSEIRGRDYEQYF
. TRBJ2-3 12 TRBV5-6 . TGTGCCAGCAGTCCTGGGCCAGATACGCAGTATTTT CASSPGPDTQYF
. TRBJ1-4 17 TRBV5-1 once TGCGCCAGCAGCTTGCTGACAGCTACCTCAACTAATGAAAAACTGTTTTTT CASSLLTATSTNEKLFF
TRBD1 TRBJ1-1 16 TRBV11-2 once TGTGCCAGCAGCTTAAGGGACAGGGGGATGAACACTGAAGCTTTCTTT CASSLRDRGMNTEAFF
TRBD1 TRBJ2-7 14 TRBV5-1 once TGCGCCAGCAGCCCCCGGACAGGGGGTGACGAGCAGTACTTC CASSPRTGGDEQYF
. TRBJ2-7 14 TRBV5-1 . TGCGCCAGCACATCAGGGGACGGCTTGTACGAGCAGTACTTC CASTSGDGLYEQYF
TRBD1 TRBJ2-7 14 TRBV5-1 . TGCGCCAGCAGCTTCCGACAGGGCCCCTACGAGCAGTACTTC CASSFRQGPYEQYF
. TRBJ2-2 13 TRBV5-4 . TGTGCCAGCAGCCTAGGTGGCACCGGGGAGCTGTTTTTT CASSLGGTGELFF
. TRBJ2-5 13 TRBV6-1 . TGTGCCAGCAGTAGGACAGACCAAGAGACCCAGTACTTC CASSRTDQETQYF